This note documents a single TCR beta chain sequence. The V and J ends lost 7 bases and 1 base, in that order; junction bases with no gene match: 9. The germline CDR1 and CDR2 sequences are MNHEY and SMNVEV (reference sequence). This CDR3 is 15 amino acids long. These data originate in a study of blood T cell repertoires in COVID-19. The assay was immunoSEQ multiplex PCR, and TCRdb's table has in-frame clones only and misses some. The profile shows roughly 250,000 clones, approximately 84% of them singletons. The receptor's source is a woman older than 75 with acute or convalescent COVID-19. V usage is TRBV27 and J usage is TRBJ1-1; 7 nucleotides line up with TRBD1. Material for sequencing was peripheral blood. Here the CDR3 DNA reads TGTGCCAGCATCTCAGGGGGAACAGGGAACACTGAAGCTTTCTTT. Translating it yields CASISGGTGNTEAFF.